This TCR beta chain was recorded in a study of blood T cell repertoires in COVID-19 (dated by TCRdb to 2020 to 2022). Study-level background: The collaborator samples originated in the United States, Italy and Spain and spanned the acute and convalescent phases of COVID-19. The prospective study material was composed of cDNA or gDNA derived from T cells, B-cell-depleted T cells, or PBMCs. Subjects who had been exposed to COVID-19, were actively infected with it, or had recovered from it provided the deeply sampled blood TCRbeta repertoires that made up the dataset. The repertoires were released in a freely available public database meant as a resource for research on the immune response to SARS-CoV-2. Samples were obtained from the ongoing ImmuneRACE study (first 160 participants) and from over 1,000 subjects provided by 6 global collaborators. A de-identified subject ID, COVID-19 status, age in years and sex were almost always included in the sample metadata. Where available, HLA class I and class II types were obtained from metadata supplied by the sample provider rather than from assay-based typing.

Collaborating institutions collected whole blood in K2EDTA tubes following their own protocols. For TCRbeta analysis, collaborator samples were shipped as frozen whole blood, as isolated PBMCs, or as DNA extracted from either sample type. The immunoSEQ Assay, a bias-controlled multiplex PCR, was used to amplify TCRbeta CDR3 regions from genomic DNA. The paper's processing steps were these. The number of nucleated cells in each sample was estimated by amplification of reference gene primers within the assay. To quantify the absolute abundance of each unique TCRbeta CDR3 rearrangement, sequence reads were collapsed and filtered. Productive Simpson clonality was computed per sample as the square root of Simpson's diversity index over productive rearrangements. Drawn from immuneACCESS, this table holds only the in-frame rearrangements with V and J called that TCRdb kept. Clones are partly lost; checked studies trace under half to an unresolved V gene and leave the rest unexplained. That table is the source of V, J and clone size, and D and trimming were worked out from the DNA. Across this sample there are around 94,000 clones, with around four fifths seen only once. Around 3.1% of the sample is taken by the ten largest.

From the cysteine through the phenylalanine, the CDR3 covers 12 amino acids. The sequence is cut down to CDR3 DNA, 36 bases in frame from base 1. CDR1 SNHLY and CDR2 FYNNEI were looked up in the germline V gene. V and J are truncated by 3 bases and 2 bases respectively, leaving an intervening sequence of 5 bases. A word on this clone: Its binding antigen is unknown. No clone much larger than this one lies a single base away; base qualities are absent.

Here is what the overall study found, with its caveats: How much clinical and demographic metadata was included differed by source and by participant, and the metadata was provided uncurated.

Recombination joined TRBV2 with TRBJ2-7, with the D gene too uncertain to name. Sequences were obtained from peripheral blood. This receptor was identified in a man between 50 and 59 years old with acute or convalescent COVID-19. The CDR3 protein: CASSDPPYEQYF. The nucleotide sequence reads as follows: TGTGCCAGCAGTGATCCTCCCTACGAGCAGTACTTC.